This T cell receptor (beta chain) was retrieved from a study of blood T cell repertoires in COVID-19. Per germline, CDR1 MNHEY and CDR2 SMNVEV (reference sequence). The V end was cut by 5 bases, the J end by 0 bases, with 11 bases between. The CDR3 loop spans 14 amino acids. TCRdb's copy holds only in-frame clones and misses some; the assay was immunoSEQ multiplex PCR. The profile covers approximately 150,000 clones, with around 83% appearing a single time and about a tenth taken by the ten largest. The sequence came from a man aged 60-69 years with active or convalescent COVID-19. The gene calls are TRBV27 and TRBJ2-7; possibly TRBD1 for D (5 bases). What was sequenced was peripheral blood. The CDR3 spells CASSLNRSSYEQYV. As DNA, the CDR3 is TGTGCCAGCAGTCTTAACAGGAGCTCCTACGAGCAGTACGTC.